The clone carrying this T cell receptor beta chain was detected only once. The protocol was immunoSEQ multiplex PCR, while the TCRdb copy is restricted to in-frame clones and leaves out a portion. The sample consists of roughly 250,000 clones, 75% to 90% of them appearing once. The data originate from a study of blood T cell repertoires in COVID-19. After removal of 7 bases from V and 3 bases from J, the junction contained 6 bases not matched to a gene. Germline values: CDR1 MNHEY, CDR2 SVGAGI. The CDR3 has 14 residues. Participants reported their clinical history, and cohort assignment relied on those reports.

This clonotype was sampled from a woman aged 25 to 39 who had recovered from COVID-19. The specimen sequenced was PBMCs or T cells enriched from blood (not recorded which). V gene TRBV6-5 combines with J gene TRBJ2-5; 9 nucleotides agree with TRBD1. Written as DNA, the CDR3 is TGTGCCAGCATCTTTGGACAGGGGAAAGAGACCCAGTACTTC. Amino acids: CASIFGQGKETQYF.